These 27 T cell receptor beta chains originate from one sample sequenced in a study of identical twins. TCRdb passed the 5' RACE reads through MiXCR, listing each CDR3 protein once. Of under 1 million distinct CDR3 sequences in the sample, 9% to 15% are singletons; the top ten hold about 1.5%. The sample was also linked to a second study, of yellow fever vaccine responses in identical twins.

Specimen: PBMCs. All receptors derive from a woman younger than 30 in good health.

The table lists this clonotype with a few counts. The chain is built from TRBV27 and TRBJ1-1; D is possibly TRBD1 (5 bases). The CDR3 consists of 13 residues. Per germline, CDR1 MNHEY and CDR2 SMNVEV (reference sequence). The germline V and J ends were trimmed by 4 bases and 6 bases, with 12 bases remaining between them. The CDR3 bases are TGTGCCAGCAGTTATACAGGAGAACCTGAAGCTTTCTTT. Amino acids: CASSYTGEPEAFF.

This clonotype was counted many times. The rearrangement links TRBV28 to TRBJ2-5; possible D gene TRBD2, 5 bases. CDR3 length equals 12 residues. Germline V CDR1 and CDR2: MDHEN, SYDVKM. The V and J ends lost 6 bases and 4 bases respectively, with 9 bases between them. CDR3 sequence (DNA): TGTGCCAGCAGCGGGGTCGGAGAGACCCAGTACTTC. It encodes CASSGVGETQYF. Looking up the rest from reference TRBV28 and TRBJ2-5 gives the full variable domain: DVKVTQSSRYLVKRTGEKVFLECVQDMDHENMFWYRQDPGLGLRLIYFSYDVKMKEKGDIPEGYSVSREKKERFSLILESASTNQTSMYLCASSGVGETQYFGPGTRLLVL.

Only a few counts were recorded for this clonotype. This sequence joins TRBV5-6 and TRBJ2-7, with D possibly called TRBD1 or TRBD2 (6 bases each). V lost 1 base and J lost 6, with 17 bases in between. This CDR3 region has 15 residues. CDR1 SGHDT and CDR2 YYEEEE come from the germline V gene. CDR3 DNA sequence: TGTGCCAGCAGCTTGAGGGGGGCCTTAGGTTCCGAGCAGTACGTC. Its protein is CASSLRGALGSEQYV.

This clonotype occurred a few times. The V and J genes are TRBV29-1 and TRBJ2-2; D might be TRBD1 (6 bases). Germline-derived CDR1 and CDR2 are SQVTM and ANQGSEA. Trimming took 1 base from V and 5 from J, leaving 11 bases between them. The CDR3 spans 14 residues. This CDR3 reads CSVEVGGNTGELFF. DNA for the CDR3: TGCAGCGTTGAAGTAGGGGGAAATACCGGGGAGCTGTTTTTT.

The chain links TRBV11-2 to TRBJ2-1; a possible D gene is TRBD2 (6 bases). CDR1 SGHAT and CDR2 FQNNGV come from the germline V gene. V gave up 4 bases and J gave up 8 bases, with 24 bases separating them. The CDR3 spans 17 residues. This CDR3 reads CASSYRARTNPSYEQFF. As DNA, the CDR3 is TGTGCCAGCAGCTACAGAGCCCGGACTAACCCATCCTATGAGCAGTTCTTC.

This clonotype came up a few times. The gene calls are TRBV10-3 and TRBJ2-2; D not resolved. From germline, CDR1 is ENHRY and CDR2 SYGVKD. Trimming shortened V by 3 bases and J by 0 bases, and 11 bases separated the two germline ends. This CDR3 has 16 residues. CDR3 in amino acids: CAISELVGSNTGELFF. DNA for the CDR3: TGTGCCATCAGTGAATTGGTGGGATCGAACACCGGGGAGCTGTTTTTT.

The genes are TRBV7-9 and TRBJ2-1, with no clear D. The CDR3 totals 12 residues. Trimming took off 2 bases at V and 10 bases at J, with 9 bases between the two ends. Germline-derived CDR1 and CDR2 are SEHNR and FQNEAQ (reference sequence). The CDR3 region is CASSLSLEEQFF. CDR3 bases: TGTGCCAGCAGCTTATCCCTCGAAGAGCAGTTCTTC.

This clonotype was detected a few times. This chain connects TRBV6-4 to TRBJ2-1; the match to TRBD2 covers 12 bases. The CDR3 loop spans 15 amino acids. V lost 4 bases, J lost 8 bases, and 6 bases stayed unmatched. Germline CDR1 reads MRHNA; CDR2 reads SNTAGT. CDR3 region: CASSVLAGGPDEQFF. The CDR3 coding sequence is TGTGCCAGCAGTGTCCTAGCGGGGGGGCCGGATGAGCAGTTCTTC.

The CDR3 region is CASSFSGVNSYEQYF. DNA of the CDR3: TGCGCCAGCAGCTTTTCGGGGGTCAACTCCTACGAGCAGTACTTC. The gene calls are TRBV5-1 and TRBJ2-7; a weak D match, TRBD2 (6 bases). The CDR3 length is 15 residues. The germline V gene encodes CDR1 SGHRS and CDR2 YFSETQ. The germline V and J ends were trimmed by 2 bases and 0 bases, with 12 bases remaining between them.

V usage is TRBV5-1 and J usage is TRBJ1-2; perhaps TRBD1 as D (5 bases). Germline V gives CDR1 SGHRS, CDR2 YFSETQ. V lost 0 bases to trimming and J lost 2 bases, with 8 bases between them. CDR3 size: 14 residues. The CDR3 DNA reads as TGCGCCAGCAGCTTGGAGGGGCAGAACTATGGCTACACCTTC. Amino acid sequence: CASSLEGQNYGYTF.

The chain links TRBV28 to TRBJ2-7, with D possibly TRBD1 on 6 matching bases. Germline CDR1 MDHEN, CDR2 SYDVKM. CDR3 length: 15 amino acids. V shed 5 bases and J shed 0 bases, with 14 bases lying between them. The DNA of the CDR3 is TGTGCCAGCAGTGGACCCGGGACATTCTCCTACGAGCAGTACTTC. Translated, it gives CASSGPGTFSYEQYF.

This clonotype was counted many times. The V gene is TRBV15, the J gene TRBJ2-2, with D unresolved. Germline CDR1 reads LNHNV; CDR2 reads YYDKDF (reference sequence). The CDR3 length is 12 residues. Deletions cut 4 bases from V and 10 bases from J, with 10 bases between. The CDR3 DNA reads TGTGCCACCAGCACCCAAGATCTGGAGCTGTTTTTT. It codes for CATSTQDLELFF.

The chain uses TRBV2 and TRBJ2-3; 7 bases map to TRBD2. J was trimmed by 5 bases and V by 5 bases; bases with no gene match: 10. The CDR3 contains 15 residues. From germline, CDR1 is SNHLY and CDR2 FYNNEI. As DNA, the CDR3 is TGTGCCAGCAGTCCGACTCCTCTAGCGGTAGATACGCAGTATTTT. It yields the protein CASSPTPLAVDTQYF.

V and J are TRBV12-3 or TRBV12-4 and TRBJ2-4; no clear D. V gave up 5 bases and J gave up 2 bases, with 10 bases separating them. This CDR3 contains 14 residues. This chain's CDR3 is CASSAMGSKNIQYF. In nucleotides, the CDR3 is TGTGCCAGCAGTGCCATGGGTTCCAAAAACATTCAGTACTTC.

This clonotype has a count of ten or more. V gene TRBV5-1 combines with J gene TRBJ2-7; 9 bases are shared with TRBD1. There are 14 residues in the CDR3. Germline V lookup: CDR1 SGHRS, CDR2 YFSETQ. The V gene end was trimmed by 0 bases and the J gene end by 6 bases; junction bases not matched to a gene: 4. As DNA, the CDR3 is TGCGCCAGCAGCTTGGGGGGACAGGGATCCGAGCAGTACTTC. Translation: CASSLGGQGSEQYF. Variable domain in full (rest from reference TRBV5-1 and TRBJ2-7): KAGVTQTPRYLIKTRGQQVTLSCSPISGHRSVSWYQQTPGQGLQFLFEYFSETQRNKGNFPGRFSGRQFSNSRSEMNVSTLELGDSALYLCASSLGGQGSEQYFGPGTRLTVT.

This clonotype was seen ten or more times. The rearrangement links TRBV20-1 to TRBJ2-1; TRBD2 matches at 8 bases. The CDR3 is 16 amino acids. The germline gives CDR1 DFQATT, CDR2 SNEGSKA (reference sequence). V shed 7 bases and J 0 bases; nucleotides not matched to a gene: 11. DNA for the CDR3: TGCAGTGTCCCACCCTTAGCGGGATCCTCCTACAATGAGCAGTTCTTC. It specifies CSVPPLAGSSYNEQFF.

This clonotype was seen ten or more times. The chain is built from TRBV24-1 and TRBJ1-2; no definite D call. V gave up 3 bases and J gave up 7 bases, with 14 bases separating them. Germline CDR1 is KGHDR and CDR2 is SFDVKD. This CDR3 region has 14 residues. In DNA form, the CDR3 reads TGTGCCACCAGTGATGTAACCCGGGAGGGTGGCTACACCTTC. This gives the protein CATSDVTREGGYTF.

The chain couples TRBV5-1 to TRBJ2-1, with 7 positions matching TRBD2. There are 15 residues in the CDR3. The V segment lost 0 bases and the J segment 3 bases; nucleotides outside the gene matches: 3. The germline V gene has CDR1 SGHRS and CDR2 YFSETQ. CDR3 residues: CASSLGAGFYNEQFF. The CDR3 nucleotides are TGCGCCAGCAGCTTGGGAGCGGGATTCTACAATGAGCAGTTCTTC.

This clonotype was found a few times. This chain links TRBV10-3 with TRBJ2-3; 9 bases line up with TRBD2. Germline V gene sequence: CDR1 ENHRY, CDR2 SYGVKD. V lost 6 bases to trimming and J lost 2 bases; unmatched junction nucleotides: 12. CDR3 length: 17 amino acids. The CDR3 loop is CAISRRRLADYTDTQYF. CDR3 nucleotides: TGTGCCATCAGCCGACGAAGACTAGCGGACTACACAGATACGCAGTATTTT.

In this sample, this clonotype turned up many times. V usage is TRBV12-3 or TRBV12-4 and J usage is TRBJ2-3, with D uncertain. Between the trimmed V and J ends, which lost 3 bases and 4 bases, there was a span of 8 bases. This CDR3 region has 13 residues. The CDR3 loop is CASSFGAADTQYF. CDR3 nucleotides: TGTGCCAGCAGTTTTGGAGCCGCAGATACGCAGTATTTT.

This clonotype was counted between two and nine times. V usage is TRBV29-1 and J usage is TRBJ1-2; 10 bases line up with TRBD1. CDR1 SQVTM and CDR2 ANQGSEA come from the germline V gene. The CDR3 is 16 amino acids. V gave up 4 bases and J gave up 3 bases; unmatched junction bases: 11. CDR3 sequence: CSVVPGQGRVDYGYTF. In nucleotides, the CDR3 is TGCAGCGTTGTCCCGGGACAGGGGAGGGTCGACTATGGCTACACCTTC.

This clonotype was seen a handful of times. V gene TRBV13 combines with J gene TRBJ2-1; D gene uncertain. This CDR3 comprises 13 residues. CDR1 is PRHDT, CDR2 FYEKMQ, per germline (reference sequence). The germline V and J ends were trimmed by 0 bases and 5 bases, with 5 bases remaining between them. The CDR3 nucleotides read TGTGCCAGCAGCTTAGGGTCAGACAATGAGCAGTTCTTC. Translating gives CASSLGSDNEQFF. Filled out from reference TRBV13 and TRBJ2-1, the complete variable domain reads AAGVIQSPRHLIKEKRETATLKCYPIPRHDTVYWYQQGPGQDPQFLISFYEKMQSDKGSIPDRFSAQQFSDYHSELNMSSLELGDSALYFCASSLGSDNEQFFGPGTRLTVL.

V gene TRBV5-1 combines with J gene TRBJ1-2; TRBD1 matches at 9 bases. The germline CDR1 and CDR2 sequences are SGHRS and YFSETQ. There are 17 residues in the CDR3. V trimming: 0 bases; J trimming: 6 bases; junction bases outside the gene matches: 12. CDR3 amino acids: CASSLGVRDRVYDGYTF. The CDR3 DNA is TGCGCCAGCAGCTTGGGGGTTCGGGACAGGGTTTACGATGGCTACACCTTC.

This chain joins TRBV29-1 and TRBJ2-3; TRBD2 matches at 10 bases. The CDR3 has 19 amino acids. Germline V gene sequence: CDR1 SQVTM, CDR2 ANQGSEA. V dropped 4 bases and J dropped 2; count of bases not matched to a gene: 18. CDR3 DNA sequence: TGCAGCGTTGGTGGAACTAGCGGGAATGTCCCCACTTTCACAGATACGCAGTATTTT. Its protein product is CSVGGTSGNVPTFTDTQYF.

The V call is TRBV6-4, the J call TRBJ1-1; no definite D call. Germline CDR1 MRHNA, CDR2 SNTAGT. Deletions cut 3 bases from V and 4 bases from J, with 15 bases between. This CDR3 is built from 15 residues. CDR3 DNA sequence: TGTGCCAGCAGTGAGCGTGTGGGCCTGAGCACTGAAGCTTTCTTT. Its protein product is CASSERVGLSTEAFF.

The genes are TRBV6-5 and TRBJ2-5; 12 bases agree with TRBD2. This CDR3 region has 16 residues. Per germline, CDR1 MNHEY and CDR2 SVGAGI. J lost 5 bases, V lost 0 bases, and 4 bases had no gene match. DNA of the CDR3: TGTGCCAGCAGTTACTCCGCTAGCGGGAGGGGGGAGACCCAGTACTTC. It specifies CASSYSASGRGETQYF.

This sequence joins TRBV6-1 and TRBJ2-7, with TRBD2 matching 12 bases. The CDR3 has 16 amino acids. In germline, CDR1 is MNHNS, CDR2 SASEGT. J lost 5 bases, V lost 3 bases, and 8 bases had no gene match. CDR3 residues: CASSDLGTSGQNEQYF. CDR3 DNA: TGTGCCAGCAGTGACTTGGGGACTAGCGGGCAGAACGAGCAGTACTTC.